This T cell receptor (beta chain) emerged from a study of brain metastases from non-small cell lung cancer (dated by TCRdb to between 2018 and 2021). About the full investigation: The study profiled the immune microenvironment of paired resected primary tumors and brain metastases from non-small-cell lung cancer patients.

There are a few counts of this clone. The antigen it recognizes is unknown. No clone much larger than this one lies a single base away; base qualities are absent. The method was the immunoSEQ multiplex PCR assay. T-cell receptor beta chain repertoire sequencing was performed alongside a 770-gene immune expression panel. TCRdb limited this immuneACCESS table to in-frame rearrangements with V and J called. A share of clones is missing; checked studies link under half to unresolved V genes, and the rest is unexplained. This sample holds roughly 2,300 clones; approximately 80% were observed only once. Roughly a sixth of the sample is held by the ten biggest clonotypes. The cohort comprised roughly 39 patients with surgically resected non-small-cell lung cancer who had both primary tumor and brain metastasis specimens. CDR1 and CDR2, looked up from the germline V gene, are SGHDT and YYEEEE. V sheds 4 bases and J sheds 7 bases, leaving 18 bases between their ends. From the cysteine up to the phenylalanine, the CDR3 has a length of 15 residues. The entry retains the CDR3 DNA only, 45 bases that are in frame from base 1.

This clonotype was sampled from a donor at least 40 years old with non-small cell lung cancer. The chain couples TRBV5-6 to TRBJ1-5; matching of 6 bases hints at TRBD1 as the D gene. The material sequenced was tumor-adjacent normal tissue. The DNA sequence is as follows: TGTGCCAGCAGCCGAGGGGGGAGCTTTGACCAGCCCCAGCATTTT. This gives the protein CASSRGGSFDQPQHF.